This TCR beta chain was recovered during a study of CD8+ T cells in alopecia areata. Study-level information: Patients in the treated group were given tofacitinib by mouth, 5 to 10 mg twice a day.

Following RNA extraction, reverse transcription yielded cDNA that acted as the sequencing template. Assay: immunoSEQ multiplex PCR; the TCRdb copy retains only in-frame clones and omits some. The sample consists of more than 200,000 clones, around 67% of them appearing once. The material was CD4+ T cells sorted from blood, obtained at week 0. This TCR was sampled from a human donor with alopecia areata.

CDR3 in DNA: TGCGCCAGCAGCCAAGGGGCCGGGACCACGAGGATCGAGACCCAGTACTTC. Its protein product is CASSQGAGTTRIETQYF. The chain joins TRBV4-1 to TRBJ2-5; the D call may be TRBD1 or TRBD2 (5 bases each). Trimming took off 1 base at V and 5 bases at J, with 20 bases between the two ends. This CDR3 region has 17 residues. Germline V gene sequence: CDR1 MGHRA, CDR2 YSYEKL.